One and the same sample provided the 9 T cell receptor beta chains below, sequenced in a study of identical twins (dated by TCRdb to 2016 to 2018). Libraries were made using 5' RACE. The run used an Illumina HiSeq 2000. TCRdb passed the public sequencing reads through fastp at Q25 and MiXCR, retaining productive beta sequences. Entries are consolidated by CDR3 protein sequence, retaining the most common genes and DNA. Present in this sample are 450,000 or so distinct CDR3 sequences, over 12% of which were seen just once. 0.52% of the sample comes from the top ten. These records were also assigned to another study, of yellow fever vaccine responses in identical twins.

Sequencing was performed on CD4+ T cells sorted from blood. These receptors were obtained from a woman aged 18-35 years in good health.

In this sample, this clonotype turned up a few times. The DNA for the CDR3 is TGTGCCAGCAGTTTATTTGGGACTTGGGATCAGCCCCAGCATTTT. Translation gives CASSLFGTWDQPQHF. The V and J genes are TRBV28 and TRBJ1-5; tentatively, D is TRBD1 (5 bases). The CDR3 covers 15 residues. V lost 1 base, J lost 5 bases, and 12 bases lay in between. Germline V gene sequence: CDR1 MDHEN, CDR2 SYDVKM.

In its sample, this clonotype was seen a few times. The chain joins TRBV9 to TRBJ2-3; D possibly corresponds to TRBD2 (6 bases). V was shortened by 0 bases and J by 7 bases, with 9 bases between the two germline ends. Germline assignment: CDR1 SGDLS and CDR2 YYNGEE. The CDR3 covers 13 residues. CDR3 in DNA: TGTGCCAGCAGCGTAGGCGGGGTCCATACGCAGTATTTT. Its translation is CASSVGGVHTQYF.

This clonotype was seen a handful of times. V usage is TRBV7-9 and J usage is TRBJ1-4; no clear D gene. Germline V lookup: CDR1 SEHNR, CDR2 FQNEAQ (reference sequence). The CDR3 sequence is 14 residues long. V was cut by 5 bases and J by 0 bases, with 7 bases left in between. The CDR3 region is CASSRRATNEKLFF. CDR3 coding DNA: TGTGCCAGCAGCCGGAGAGCAACTAATGAAAAACTGTTTTTT.

The V call is TRBV29-1, the J call TRBJ2-7; 9 positions match TRBD1. The V gene end was trimmed by 0 bases and the J gene end by 9 bases; junction bases not matched to a gene: 18. The CDR3 spans 17 residues. CDR1 and CDR2 from the germline V gene are SQVTM and ANQGSEA. The CDR3 here is CSVEDQGETGGLIVQYF. In DNA form, the CDR3 reads TGCAGCGTTGAAGATCAGGGAGAGACAGGGGGTTTGATTGTGCAGTACTTC.

This clonotype was detected a few times. The chain recombines TRBV6-1 with TRBJ2-2; 10 nucleotides match TRBD1. J lost 2 bases, V lost 8 bases, and 5 bases had no gene match. From germline, CDR1 is MNHNS and CDR2 SASEGT. The CDR3 is 15 amino acids. The chain's CDR3 is CASLWDRGNTGELFF. In DNA form, the CDR3 reads TGTGCCAGCCTTTGGGACAGGGGAAACACCGGGGAGCTGTTTTTT.

V is TRBV4-3 and J is TRBJ2-1, with 10 nucleotides matching TRBD2. The CDR3 sequence is 18 residues long. V shed 1 base, J shed 2 bases, and the junction held 8 bases outside the gene matches. CDR1 LGHNA and CDR2 YSLEER come from the germline V gene. The CDR3 spells CASSQVKKSGGAYNEQFF. The CDR3 nucleotides read TGCGCCAGCAGCCAAGTTAAGAAAAGCGGGGGGGCCTACAATGAGCAGTTCTTC.

This clonotype came up a few times. The chain has TRBV3-1 and TRBJ2-7; either TRBD1 or TRBD2 may fit D (5 bases each). Germline V CDR1 and CDR2: LGHDT, YNNKEL (reference sequence). V was pared by 8 bases and J by 4 bases, with 12 bases between. The CDR3 contains 12 residues. The DNA of the CDR3 is TGTGCCAGCGGGGGAAACTATTACGAGCAGTACTTC. Amino acids: CASGGNYYEQYF.

This chain connects TRBV3-1 to TRBJ2-1; D gene uncertain. The V gene lost 1 base and the J gene lost 9 bases, with 10 bases spanning the gap. CDR1 LGHDT and CDR2 YNNKEL come from the germline V gene (reference sequence). CDR3 length: 13 amino acids. The CDR3 is CASSQVQGFEQFF. DNA of the CDR3: TGTGCCAGCAGCCAAGTCCAAGGGTTTGAGCAGTTCTTC.

This clonotype was seen only a few times. The rearrangement uses TRBV6-4 and TRBJ2-1, with unresolved D. CDR1 is MRHNA, CDR2 SNTAGT, per germline. Trimming pared 6 bases from V and 0 bases from J, leaving 12 bases between. The CDR3 sequence is 15 residues long. The CDR3 DNA is TGTGCCAGCAGACCCCAACAAGGCTCCTACAATGAGCAGTTCTTC. Translation: CASRPQQGSYNEQFF.